The 22 T cell receptor beta chains below were found in one sample sequenced in a study of T cells in Graves' hyperthyroidism and ophthalmopathy (dated by TCRdb to the late 2010s). Library method: multiplex PCR. Data came from an Illumina HiSeq 2000. Amplification of TCR beta CDR3 regions was carried out from RNA transcripts. The first round of RT-PCR for the TCR CDR3 was performed with the HTBI primer set and the Qiagen OneStep RT-PCR kit. In-frame beta chains were kept once TCRdb had trimmed the public reads at Q25 with fastp and called clones with MiXCR. Rows merge per CDR3 protein into single entries with the most common DNA and genes. For this sample the table gives approximately 400,000 distinct CDR3 sequences, of which more than 13% were detected only once. Around 28% of the sample comes from the top ten. Source material: blood. These receptors came from a middle-aged man with Graves' ophthalmopathy.

This clonotype turned up a few times. The chain has TRBV20-1 and TRBJ2-7; 9 nucleotides match TRBD2. With 1 base clipped from V and 3 bases from J, the junction kept 4 bases outside the gene matches. CDR1 and CDR2 (germline): DFQATT, SNEGSKA (reference sequence). CDR3 length equals 14 residues. The CDR3 region is CSARGGLALYEQYF. The DNA for the CDR3 is TGCAGTGCTAGAGGGGGACTAGCACTCTACGAGCAGTACTTC.

This clonotype was observed a handful of times. The chain couples TRBV28 to TRBJ2-1; 10 nucleotides align to TRBD2. Per germline, CDR1 MDHEN and CDR2 SYDVKM. Trimming took 5 bases from V and 2 from J; bases not matched to a gene: 6. This CDR3 spans 16 amino acids. The CDR3 reads CASSQPGLATYNEQFF. The CDR3, as DNA: TGTGCCAGCAGTCAGCCGGGACTAGCGACCTACAATGAGCAGTTCTTC.

This clonotype has ten or more counts. This chain joins TRBV5-1 and TRBJ2-2; D might be TRBD2 (5 bases). The V and J ends lost 4 bases and 0 bases respectively, with 16 bases between them. CDR1 and CDR2 from the germline V gene are SGHRS and YFSETQ. This CDR3 is 17 amino acids long. The CDR3 loop is CASSNALRTSNTGELFF. As DNA, the CDR3 is TGCGCCAGCAGCAATGCTTTGCGGACTTCGAACACCGGGGAGCTGTTTTTT.

Ten or more counts support this clonotype. The chain has TRBV6-1 and TRBJ1-5, with a tentative D call TRBD1 (5 bases). CDR1 and CDR2 (germline): MNHNS, SASEGT. This CDR3 has 15 amino acids. Trimming took 5 bases from V and 3 from J, leaving 14 bases between them. CDR3 protein: CASSHATVYNQPQHF. In nucleotides, the CDR3 is TGTGCCAGCAGTCATGCGACAGTGTACAATCAGCCCCAGCATTTT.

Ten or more counts support this clonotype. The chain links TRBV18 to TRBJ2-7, with TRBD2 matching over 11 bases. The CDR3 is 15 amino acids. Trimming removed 3 bases from V and 7 bases from J; junction bases left unmatched: 8. Germline CDR1 is KGHSH and CDR2 is LQKENI. CDR3 amino acids: CASSPDVAGGREQYF. The CDR3 nucleotides read TGTGCCAGCTCACCGGACGTAGCGGGAGGGAGGGAGCAGTACTTC.

This clonotype was recorded a few times. The chain combines TRBV5-1 with TRBJ2-1; TRBD1 agrees at 10 bases. V shed 4 bases, J shed 9 bases, and the junction held 10 bases outside the gene matches. In germline, CDR1 is SGHRS, CDR2 YFSETQ. This CDR3 is 15 amino acids long. The CDR3 spells CASSPGQGMGTEQFF. In DNA form, the CDR3 reads TGCGCCAGCAGCCCGGGACAGGGGATGGGAACTGAGCAGTTCTTC.

V and J are TRBV6-1 and TRBJ2-5; 11 bases are a match to TRBD1. The V gene's germline CDR1 is MNHNS and CDR2 SASEGT. This CDR3 has 14 amino acids. V was pared by 3 bases and J by 6 bases, with 3 bases of the junction left unmatched. This CDR3 reads CASSEGQGVKTQYF. The CDR3 nucleotides read TGTGCCAGCAGTGAGGGACAGGGGGTAAAGACCCAGTACTTC.

This chain uses TRBV9 with TRBJ2-7; the D is unclear. With 3 bases removed from V and 6 bases from J, the gap between germline ends came to 7 bases. This CDR3 region has 11 residues. The germline gives CDR1 SGDLS, CDR2 YYNGEE. The CDR3 DNA follows: TGTGCCAGCAGCGCCGGTAGCGAGCAGTACTTC. Its protein product is CASSAGSEQYF.

V is TRBV27 and J is TRBJ1-1; 9 bases are a match to TRBD1. Germline V gives CDR1 MNHEY, CDR2 SMNVEV (reference sequence). The CDR3 runs 15 residues. V lost 5 bases and J lost 3; bases outside the gene matches: 7. CDR3 sequence reads: CASSPGTGYYTEAFF. CDR3 nucleotide sequence: TGTGCCAGCAGTCCCGGGACAGGGTATTACACTGAAGCTTTCTTT.

This clonotype was picked up a small number of times. The chain uses TRBV6-1 and TRBJ2-4, with 10 bases that match TRBD2. After removal of 6 bases from V and 6 bases from J, the junction contained 5 bases not matched to a gene. Germline lookup yields CDR1 MNHNS and CDR2 SASEGT. The CDR3 has 14 amino acids. Written as DNA, the CDR3 is TGTGCCAGCAGCGCCGGGACTAGCGCAAACATTCAGTACTTC. This encodes CASSAGTSANIQYF.

Many counts were recorded for this clonotype. The chain recombines TRBV27 with TRBJ1-1, with TRBD1 matching over 7 bases. Germline V gene lookup returns CDR1 MNHEY and CDR2 SMNVEV (reference sequence). The CDR3 length is 14 residues. V trimming: 6 bases; J trimming: 4 bases; junction bases outside the gene matches: 8. CDR3: CASSQNRGGTEAFF. The CDR3 DNA reads as TGTGCCAGCAGCCAAAACAGGGGTGGCACTGAAGCTTTCTTT.

Remarks on this clonotype: A much larger clone lies one base from this, so it may be a read error. V and J are TRBV6-1 and TRBJ2-5; 12 bases map to TRBD2. The end of the DNA aligns better with TRBJ2-1, so the J call may be wrong. From germline, CDR1 is MNHNS and CDR2 SASEGT. This CDR3 contains 18 residues. The CDR3 loop is CASSEARLAGGPAETQFF. The DNA of the CDR3 is TGTGCCAGCAGTGAAGCGCGGCTAGCGGGAGGGCCTGCAGAGACCCAGTTCTTC.

This clonotype was found many times. The genes are TRBV20-1 and TRBJ2-1, with D perhaps matching TRBD1 or TRBD2 (6 bases each). There are 13 residues in the CDR3. Germline V gives CDR1 DFQATT, CDR2 SNEGSKA (reference sequence). V lost 6 bases, J lost 3 bases, and 12 bases lay in between. The CDR3 sequence: CSALAGHYNEQFF. In nucleotides, the CDR3 is TGCAGTGCCCTGGCGGGACACTACAATGAGCAGTTCTTC.

As to this clonotype: One end of the junction fails to match germline, which may point to a read error. This chain connects TRBV20-1 to TRBJ2-1; 9 bases align to TRBD2. Germline lookup yields CDR1 DFQATT and CDR2 SNEGSKA (reference sequence). The CDR3 is 15 amino acids. The CDR3 DNA reads as TGCAGTGCTAGAGACCCGGCGGGCCCGGGACTAGCAAGACTCTTC. The encoded protein is CSARDPAGPGLARLF.

This clonotype was detected ten times or more. The V and J genes are TRBV7-9 and TRBJ2-3, with D perhaps matching TRBD2 (6 bases). The CDR3 sequence is 14 residues long. Between the trimmed V and J ends, which lost 2 bases and 3 bases, there was a span of 9 bases. From germline, CDR1 is SEHNR and CDR2 FQNEAQ (reference sequence). Written as DNA, the CDR3 is TGTGCCAGCAGCTTACGGGAGTTGACAGATACGCAGTATTTT. Translating gives CASSLRELTDTQYF.

This clonotype has only a few counts. The rearrangement joins TRBV20-1 to TRBJ1-6; D not certain. The CDR3 sequence is 16 residues long. V lost 6 bases and J 3 bases, leaving 18 bases between the germline ends. Looked up from germline, CDR1 is DFQATT and CDR2 is SNEGSKA (reference sequence). CDR3 sequence: CSAKEIPRNYNSPLHF. The CDR3 DNA follows: TGCAGTGCCAAAGAGATCCCCAGGAACTATAATTCACCCCTCCACTTT.

At least ten counts were recorded for this clonotype. The chain joins TRBV10-3 to TRBJ2-7; no reliable D call. This CDR3 has 13 amino acids. Germline assignment: CDR1 ENHRY and CDR2 SYGVKD. The ends were cut back, 4 bases at V and 1 base at J, with 8 bases in the middle. In nucleotides, the CDR3 is TGTGCCATCAGTGTAAAACCATCCTACGAGCAGTACTTC. Protein sequence: CAISVKPSYEQYF.

This clonotype was seen repeatedly, ten times or more. The chain links TRBV3-1 to TRBJ2-3; D may be TRBD2 (5 bases). Germline CDR1 and CDR2: LGHDT and YNNKEL (reference sequence). Trimming took off 4 bases at V and 7 bases at J, with 15 bases between the two ends. CDR3 size: 14 residues. CDR3 nucleotides: TGTGCCAGCAGCCGACGAACTAGTACCAATACGCAGTATTTT. Translated, it gives CASSRRTSTNTQYF.

V is TRBV4-1 and J is TRBJ2-2; tentatively, D is TRBD2 (5 bases). V lost 0 bases, J lost 6 bases, and 20 bases lay in between. CDR3 size: 18 residues. Germline V CDR1 and CDR2: MGHRA, YSYEKL. CDR3 in DNA: TGCGCCAGCAGCCAAGATGCCGGGATCCCACGACGAGCCGGGGAGCTGTTTTTT. Translating gives CASSQDAGIPRRAGELFF.

The chain employs TRBV5-1 and TRBJ2-7; no reliable D call. Trimming stripped 0 bases from V and 2 bases from J, with 6 bases between. The CDR3 is made up of 13 amino acids. Germline V gene data show CDR1 as SGHRS and CDR2 as YFSETQ. The CDR3 spells CASSLEQPYEQYF. The CDR3 bases are TGCGCCAGCAGCTTGGAACAGCCCTACGAGCAGTACTTC.

At least ten counts were recorded for this clonotype. V gene TRBV5-6 combines with J gene TRBJ2-3; perhaps TRBD1 as D (5 bases). CDR3 length equals 15 residues. The ends were cut back, 1 base at V and 5 bases at J, with 14 bases in the middle. Germline V CDR1 and CDR2: SGHDT, YYEEEE. The CDR3 is CASSLYYRSRDTQYF. CDR3 coding DNA: TGTGCCAGCAGCTTGTATTACAGGAGTAGAGATACGCAGTATTTT.

The chain uses TRBV9 and TRBJ2-1; D might be TRBD2 (6 bases). The CDR3 loop spans 15 amino acids. Trimming took 0 bases from V and 8 from J, leaving 15 bases between them. Germline V gene lookup returns CDR1 SGDLS and CDR2 YYNGEE. Written as DNA, the CDR3 is TGTGCCAGCAGCGTAGTGTGGGGAGGTCAGGATGAGCAGTTCTTC. Amino acids: CASSVVWGGQDEQFF.